One and the same sample provided the 27 T cell receptor beta chains below, sequenced in a study of graft-versus-host responses after intestinal transplantation. Antigen specificity for these receptors is unknown. Profiling relied on immunoSEQ multiplex PCR, and the TCRdb table lists in-frame clones only, not all of them. Seen here are about 88,000 clones, under 95% observed once, and the top ten hold just under 0.35%. This sample comprised unstimulated CD4+ T cells sorted from spleen or lymph node cells, obtained before transplant. These receptors all come from a human donor who was the organ donor for an intestinal transplant.

V usage is TRBV11-2 and J usage is TRBJ2-7; 7 bases match TRBD1. Trimming cost V 1 base and J 2 bases; bases outside gene matches: 5. The CDR3 length is 15 residues. Germline assignment: CDR1 SGHAT and CDR2 FQNNGV. The CDR3 bases are TGTGCCAGCAGCTTAGTAGGGGGCACTACCTACGAGCAGTACTTC. It encodes CASSLVGGTTYEQYF.

This chain uses TRBV11-3 with TRBJ2-5; D uncertain. TRBJ2-7 matches the DNA end more closely, so the J call is doubtful. This CDR3 region has 14 residues. In germline, CDR1 is SGHNT, CDR2 YENEEA. CDR3 residues: CASSLGHSSYEQYF. The CDR3 bases are TGTGCCAGCAGCTTAGGACATTCTTCCTACGAGCAGTACTTC.

This clone was seen a single time. The rearrangement joins TRBV9 to TRBJ1-6, with TRBD1 identical over 8 bases. Germline values: CDR1 SGDLS, CDR2 YYNGEE. The CDR3 loop spans 15 amino acids. V lost 3 bases to trimming and J lost 9 bases; unmatched junction nucleotides: 8. In DNA form, the CDR3 reads TGTGCCAGCAGCGCGACCGGGACAGGTCGTTCACCCCTCCACTTT. Residues: CASSATGTGRSPLHF.

The gene calls are TRBV28 and TRBJ2-1, with 7 bases fitting TRBD2. This CDR3 contains 17 residues. Germline trimming cut 8 bases from V and 6 bases from J; bases unmatched to any gene: 19. Germline CDR1 is MDHEN and CDR2 is SYDVKM. The CDR3 loop is CASFSYGLEGVGNEQFF. The CDR3 region has the DNA TGTGCCAGCTTCTCGTACGGACTAGAGGGCGTCGGCAATGAGCAGTTCTTC.

This clone was recorded only once. The rearrangement uses TRBV6-1 and TRBJ2-2; maybe TRBD1 (6 bases). CDR1 is MNHNS and CDR2 is SASEGT in the germline V gene. The CDR3 has 13 residues. With 8 bases removed from V and 4 bases from J, the gap between germline ends came to 11 bases. The CDR3 protein is CASCGQRTGELFF. The CDR3 nucleotides read TGTGCCAGCTGCGGACAGCGCACCGGGGAGCTGTTTTTT.

This sequence joins TRBV29-1 and TRBJ1-2; D might be TRBD1 (5 bases). The CDR3 extends over 11 amino acids. Germline CDR1 reads SQVTM; CDR2 reads ANQGSEA. V was trimmed by 3 bases and J by 4 bases, leaving 6 bases between them. The CDR3 coding sequence is TGCAGCGTTGAGGGGGGCTATGGCTACACCTTC. Amino acid sequence: CSVEGGYGYTF.

V gene TRBV6-6 combines with J gene TRBJ1-5; possible D gene TRBD1, 6 bases. The CDR3 loop spans 13 amino acids. Trimming stripped 2 bases from V and 8 bases from J, with 10 bases between. CDR1 and CDR2 (germline): MNHNY, SVGAGI (reference sequence). The CDR3 sequence is CASSYVGGEPQHF. The CDR3 DNA reads as TGTGCCAGCAGTTACGTAGGGGGGGAGCCCCAGCATTTT.

J is TRBJ1-1 and V is TRBV29-1; D unresolved. CDR1 is SQVTM and CDR2 is ANQGSEA in the germline V gene. This CDR3 is built from 14 residues. Trimming stripped 6 bases from V and 0 bases from J, with 14 bases between. CDR3 region: CSVLGLRMNTEAFF. Here the CDR3 DNA reads TGCAGCGTGTTAGGACTGCGGATGAACACTGAAGCTTTCTTT. Variable domain in full (rest from reference TRBV29-1 and TRBJ1-1): SAVISQKPSRDICQRGTSLTIQCQVDSQVTMMFWYRQQPGQSLTLIATANQGSEATYESGFVIDKFPISRPNLTFSTLTVSNMSPEDSSIYLCSVLGLRMNTEAFFGQGTRLTVV.

V is TRBV19 and J is TRBJ2-4, with 10 nucleotides matching TRBD2. Germline V gives CDR1 LNHDA, CDR2 SQIVND (reference sequence). CDR3 length equals 17 residues. Trimming took 2 bases from V and 3 from J; bases not matched to a gene: 7. CDR3 in DNA: TGTGCCAGTAGTATATTGGTGCTAGCGGGGGACAAAAACATTCAGTACTTC. Translating gives CASSILVLAGDKNIQYF.

The chain is built from TRBV7-2 and TRBJ2-5; TRBD2 aligns across 9 bases. The V segment lost 0 bases and the J segment 5 bases; nucleotides outside the gene matches: 4. The CDR3 is 15 residues long. CDR1 SGHTA and CDR2 FQGNSA come from the germline V gene. The CDR3 DNA reads as TGTGCCAGCAGCTTAGCCGGGACTAGCATCGAGACCCAGTACTTC. It yields the protein CASSLAGTSIETQYF.

This chain uses TRBV7-3 with TRBJ2-5, with TRBD2 identical over 9 bases. The trim removed 11 bases at V and 5 bases at J, leaving 15 bases unmatched. The CDR3 consists of 15 residues. Germline loops: CDR1 SGHTA, CDR2 FQGTGA. The CDR3 DNA sequence: TGTGCCTGCCACCGGTATGGCGGGGGGGCGGAGACCCAGTACTTC. It translates to CACHRYGGGAETQYF.

The chain couples TRBV30 to TRBJ1-2; 8 bases are shared with TRBD1. V shed 3 bases, J shed 6 bases, and the junction held 33 bases outside the gene matches. The germline gives CDR1 GTSNPN, CDR2 SVGIG (reference sequence). The length of the CDR3 is 22 residues. CDR3 coding DNA: TGTGCCTGGAGAGCAACAGGGGGAGTCATAGGGATTACCTGGGGCCGGGAAGATGGCTACACCTTC. Translation: CAWRATGGVIGITWGREDGYTF.

The CDR3: CSVRGQGAYEQYF. CDR3 nucleotides: TGCAGCGTCCGGGGACAGGGGGCCTACGAGCAGTACTTC. The chain links TRBV29-1 to TRBJ2-7, with 11 bases lining up with TRBD1. Germline assignment: CDR1 SQVTM and CDR2 ANQGSEA. The trim removed 6 bases at V and 2 bases at J, leaving 3 bases unmatched. This CDR3 has 13 residues.

CDR3 nucleotide sequence: TGTGCCAGCAGCCCGGGGACTAGCGGGGGATTCCAAGAGACCCAGTACTTC. Translating it yields CASSPGTSGGFQETQYF. V and J are TRBV11-2 and TRBJ2-5, with TRBD2 identical over 14 bases. The V segment lost 5 bases and the J segment 1 base; nucleotides outside the gene matches: 6. The CDR3 extends over 17 amino acids. Germline-derived CDR1 and CDR2 are SGHAT and FQNNGV.

This rearrangement joins TRBV9 to TRBJ1-3; 9 bases are a match to TRBD1. The CDR3 covers 16 residues. J gave up 4 bases and V 1 base, and 6 bases lay outside the gene matches. Germline lookup yields CDR1 SGDLS and CDR2 YYNGEE. CDR3 bases: TGTGCCAGCAGCGTATCCTACAGGGGGCCAGGAAACACCATATATTTT. The encoded protein is CASSVSYRGPGNTIYF.

The chain combines TRBV5-6 with TRBJ2-7; 11 positions agree with TRBD2. Germline CDR1 is SGHDT and CDR2 is YYEEEE. J lost 4 bases, V lost 2 bases, and 17 bases had no gene match. This CDR3 is built from 19 residues. In nucleotides, the CDR3 is TGTGCCAGCAGCTTAGAGGGTGCTAGCGGGAGGATTCCCCATTACGAGCAGTACTTC. Translation gives CASSLEGASGRIPHYEQYF.

In this sample, this clone turned up once. CDR3 loop: CASNPDRGHGYTF. The CDR3 nucleotides are TGTGCCAGCAATCCGGACAGGGGCCATGGCTACACCTTC. The genes are TRBV28 and TRBJ1-2; 9 bases align to TRBD1. The CDR3 covers 13 residues. Germline-derived CDR1 and CDR2 are MDHEN and SYDVKM. V gave up 7 bases and J gave up 6 bases; unmatched junction bases: 6.

A few counts support this clone. This chain joins TRBV5-6 and TRBJ1-1, with D maybe TRBD1 (6 bases). CDR1 is SGHDT, CDR2 YYEEEE, per germline. Trimming stripped 4 bases from V and 7 bases from J, with 20 bases between. The CDR3 runs to 15 residues. In nucleotides, the CDR3 is TGTGCCAGCAGCCTGTCGGGAGGGGGAGTGGGTGAAGCTTTCTTT. Translated: CASSLSGGGVGEAFF.

The chain is built from TRBV19 and TRBJ1-2; TRBD1 matches at 9 bases. The V and J ends lost 4 bases and 3 bases, in that order; junction bases with no gene match: 15. There are 18 residues in the CDR3. Germline loops: CDR1 LNHDA, CDR2 SQIVND (reference sequence). The CDR3, as DNA: TGTGCCAGTAGTACAGCTCCGGGACAGGGCCCCCCTCACTATGGCTACACCTTC. Translated, it gives CASSTAPGQGPPHYGYTF.

J is TRBJ2-3 and V is TRBV5-4; tentative D call: TRBD1 (5 bases). The CDR3 has 14 residues. V dropped 1 base and J dropped 1 base, with 7 bases sitting between them. Germline V gene lookup returns CDR1 SGHNT and CDR2 YYREEE (reference sequence). In nucleotides, the CDR3 is TGTGCCAGCAGCTTGCAGGGCGGCACAGATACGCAGTATTTT. It specifies CASSLQGGTDTQYF.

This sequence joins TRBV4-2 and TRBJ2-3, with 10 bases identical to TRBD2. The CDR3 has 17 amino acids. Looked up from germline, CDR1 is LGHNA and CDR2 is YNFKEQ. Trimming at V came to 2 bases and at J to 2 bases, leaving 7 bases not matched to a gene. CDR3 in amino acids: CASSQLTSGVNTDTQYF. The CDR3 bases are TGTGCCAGCAGCCAACTAACTAGCGGGGTTAACACAGATACGCAGTATTTT.

V is TRBV11-3 and J is TRBJ1-4, with D possibly TRBD1 on 6 matching bases. The CDR3 consists of 15 residues. CDR1 and CDR2 (germline): SGHNT, YENEEA. The V gene lost 3 bases and the J gene lost 5 bases, with 13 bases spanning the gap. The DNA for the CDR3 is TGTGCCAGCAGCTTGGGTGGACAGAAGAATGAAAAACTGTTTTTT. Translating gives CASSLGGQKNEKLFF.

V and J are TRBV15 and TRBJ2-1, with 7 bases matching TRBD1. The CDR3 loop spans 16 amino acids. Germline V gives CDR1 LNHNV, CDR2 YYDKDF (reference sequence). Germline trimming cut 1 base from V and 1 base from J; bases unmatched to any gene: 4. The CDR3, as DNA: TGTGCCACCAGCAGAGGTGTCAGGGGGTCCTACAATGAGCAGTTCTTC. Translated: CATSRGVRGSYNEQFF.

This clone came up a few times. J is TRBJ2-2 and V is TRBV30; 10 positions match TRBD2. Germline V gene data show CDR1 as GTSNPN and CDR2 as SVGIG (reference sequence). The CDR3 sequence is 14 residues long. Trimming at V came to 4 bases and at J to 6 bases, leaving 5 bases not matched to a gene. CDR3: CAWNLLAGSGELFF. Written as DNA, the CDR3 is TGTGCCTGGAACTTACTAGCGGGGTCCGGGGAGCTGTTTTTT.

The chain has TRBV30 and TRBJ1-5; D ambiguous. V was cut by 1 base and J by 4 bases, with 14 bases left in between. The germline gives CDR1 GTSNPN, CDR2 SVGIG (reference sequence). This CDR3 has 15 amino acids. The DNA for the CDR3 is TGTGCCTGGAGTGCAATTAATAGTCTTAATCAGCCCCAGCATTTT. This encodes CAWSAINSLNQPQHF.

This chain uses TRBV7-6 with TRBJ2-5, with a possible D match to TRBD1 (6 bases). The CDR3 extends over 15 amino acids. The V end was cut by 5 bases, the J end by 5 bases, with 18 bases between. Germline assignment: CDR1 SGHVS and CDR2 FNYEAQ. CDR3 DNA: TGTGCCAGCAGCCTTCGAACAGGGCTTGGCGAGACCCAGTACTTC. It yields the protein CASSLRTGLGETQYF.

This chain joins TRBV11-2 and TRBJ2-7; TRBD2 aligns across 7 bases. From germline, CDR1 is SGHAT and CDR2 FQNNGV. V lost 11 bases to trimming and J lost 6 bases; unmatched junction nucleotides: 13. CDR3 length: 13 residues. CDR3: CASRPAGSPEQYF. The CDR3 nucleotides read TGTGCCTCAAGGCCAGCGGGAAGCCCCGAGCAGTACTTC. The entire variable domain, with the rest obtained from reference TRBV11-2 and TRBJ2-7, is as follows: EAGVAQSPRYKIIEKRQSVAFWCNPISGHATLYWYQQILGQGPKLLIQFQNNGVVDDSQLPKDRFSAERLKGVDSTLKIQPAKLEDSAVYLCASRPAGSPEQYFGPGTRLTVT.